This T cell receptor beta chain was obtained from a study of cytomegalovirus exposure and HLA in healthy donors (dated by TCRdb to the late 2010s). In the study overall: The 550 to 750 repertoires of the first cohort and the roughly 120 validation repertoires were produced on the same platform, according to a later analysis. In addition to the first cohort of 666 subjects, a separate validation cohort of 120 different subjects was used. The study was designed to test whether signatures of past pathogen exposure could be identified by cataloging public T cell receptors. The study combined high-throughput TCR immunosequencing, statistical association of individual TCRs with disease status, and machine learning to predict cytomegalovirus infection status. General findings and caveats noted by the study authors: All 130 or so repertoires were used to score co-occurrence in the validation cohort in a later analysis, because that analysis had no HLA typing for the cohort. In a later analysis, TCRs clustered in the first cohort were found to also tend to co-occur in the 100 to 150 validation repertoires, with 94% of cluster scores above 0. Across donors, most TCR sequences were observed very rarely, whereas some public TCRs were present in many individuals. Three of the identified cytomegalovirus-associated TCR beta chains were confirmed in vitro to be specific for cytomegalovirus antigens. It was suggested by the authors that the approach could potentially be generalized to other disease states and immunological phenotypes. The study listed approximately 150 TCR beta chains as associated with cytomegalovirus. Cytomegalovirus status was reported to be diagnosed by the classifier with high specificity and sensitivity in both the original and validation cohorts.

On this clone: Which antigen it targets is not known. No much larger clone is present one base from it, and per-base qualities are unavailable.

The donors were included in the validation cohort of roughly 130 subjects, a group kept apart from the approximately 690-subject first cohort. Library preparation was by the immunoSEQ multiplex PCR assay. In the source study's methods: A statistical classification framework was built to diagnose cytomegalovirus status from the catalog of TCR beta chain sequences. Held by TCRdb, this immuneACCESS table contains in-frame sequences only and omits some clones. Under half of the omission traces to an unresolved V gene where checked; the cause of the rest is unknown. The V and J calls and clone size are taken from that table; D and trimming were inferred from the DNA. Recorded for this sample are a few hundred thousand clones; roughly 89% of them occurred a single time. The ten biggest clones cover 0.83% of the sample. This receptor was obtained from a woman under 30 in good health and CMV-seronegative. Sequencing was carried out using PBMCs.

The bases are TGCGCCAGCAGTGAGCACGGGACTTCCACCGGGGAGCTGTTTTTT. This encodes CASSEHGTSTGELFF. The sequence is built from TRBV10-1 and TRBJ2-2; tentative D gene TRBD2, with 6 bases matching. From a lookup of the germline V gene (reference sequence), CDR1 and CDR2 are WNHNN and SYGVQD. The CDR3 contains 15 residues, cysteine and phenylalanine counted. Kept here is only the CDR3 DNA, which spans 45 bases and is read in frame from base 1. The V and J ends are trimmed by 2 bases and 4 bases, leaving 11 bases between them.